The 20 T cell receptor beta chains reported below all come from one sample, sequenced in a study of cytomegalovirus exposure and HLA in healthy donors. Primers included in the PCR were 60 Vbeta and 13 Jbeta primers. The method was immunoSEQ multiplex PCR; TCRdb's version includes in-frame clones alone and lacks a portion of them. The repertoire holds about 160,000 clones, with 68% as singletons. The specimen sequenced was PBMCs. The source of these receptors is a woman aged 18-29 years in good health and CMV-seropositive.

This sequence joins TRBV6-6 and TRBJ1-5; the D is unclear. Germline loops: CDR1 MNHNY, CDR2 SVGAGI (reference sequence). This CDR3 spans 13 amino acids. V lost 4 bases and J 5 bases, leaving 9 bases between the germline ends. The CDR3 loop reads CASSSTDYQPQHF. CDR3 nucleotides: TGTGCCAGCAGTTCTACCGATTATCAGCCCCAGCATTTT.

The gene calls are TRBV7-9 and TRBJ1-1; 8 nucleotides line up with TRBD1. J lost 4 bases, V lost 5 bases, and 9 bases had no gene match. The germline V gene has CDR1 SEHNR and CDR2 FQNEAQ (reference sequence). The CDR3 has 15 residues. CDR3 coding DNA: TGTGCCAGCAGCCTGGCCCAGGACAGGGTCACTGAAGCTTTCTTT. It yields the protein CASSLAQDRVTEAFF.

The rearrangement joins TRBV6-5 to TRBJ1-1; no reliable D call. CDR3 size: 14 residues. Looked up from germline, CDR1 is MNHEY and CDR2 is SVGAGI. The V gene lost 6 bases and the J gene lost 4 bases, with 15 bases spanning the gap. CDR3 residues: CASSGRFRGTEAFF. CDR3 nucleotides: TGTGCCAGCAGCGGACGGTTTCGGGGCACTGAAGCTTTCTTT.

The chain employs TRBV19 and TRBJ1-2, with 8 bases aligning to TRBD1. The CDR3 sequence is 15 residues long. Germline-derived CDR1 and CDR2 are LNHDA and SQIVND (reference sequence). J lost 7 bases, V lost 4 bases, and 11 bases had no gene match. CDR3 nucleotides: TGTGCCAGTAGTAAAACCGGACAGGGCACCGCTGGCTACACCTTC. Amino acids: CASSKTGQGTAGYTF.

About this clone: One end of the junction is discordant with germline, which a read error may explain. The chain recombines TRBV29-1 with TRBJ2-7; D is perhaps TRBD1 (6 bases). CDR3 length: 12 amino acids. CDR1 and CDR2 (germline): SQVTM, ANQGSEA. The CDR3 region has the DNA TGCAGCGTTGAGGTTAACAGGGTCGAGCAGTGCTTC. Translated: CSVEVNRVEQCF.

The V and J genes are TRBV25-1 and TRBJ2-3; D might be TRBD2 (5 bases). V lost 2 bases and J lost 2, with 5 bases in between. Germline V gene lookup returns CDR1 MGHDK and CDR2 SYGVNS. This CDR3 has 13 amino acids. The CDR3 DNA reads TGTGCCAGCAGTGAACTAGCCACAGATACGCAGTATTTT. As protein: CASSELATDTQYF.

About this clone: One end of the junction fails to match germline, which may point to a read error. The CDR3 nucleotides read TGTGCTAGCAGCTATAATGTAGGAGCCGGGGAGCTGTTTTTT. Translated, it gives CASSYNVGAGELFF. This chain links TRBV7-7 with TRBJ2-2; D is undetermined. The CDR3 has 14 amino acids. In germline, CDR1 is SSHAT, CDR2 FNYEAQ (reference sequence).

This clone was counted a single time. The CDR3 protein is CASGEQGGTLTEAFF. DNA of the CDR3: TGTGCCAGCGGGGAACAGGGTGGTACATTAACTGAAGCTTTCTTT. The chain is built from TRBV25-1 and TRBJ1-1; possibly TRBD1 for D (6 bases). This CDR3 region has 15 residues. The V gene's germline CDR1 is MGHDK and CDR2 SYGVNS. Trimming removed 8 bases at V and 5 bases at J, with 21 bases between.

This clone was counted between two and nine times. The chain carries TRBV5-6 and TRBJ2-1; 7 bases are shared with TRBD2. Germline loops: CDR1 SGHDT, CDR2 YYEEEE. Losses at the gene ends were 2 bases for V and 2 bases for J; bases not matched to a gene: 1. CDR3 length: 14 amino acids. CDR3 residues: CASSFSGAYNEQFF. Written as DNA, the CDR3 is TGTGCCAGCAGCTTCAGCGGGGCCTACAATGAGCAGTTCTTC.

The chain recombines TRBV4-1 with TRBJ2-5; TRBD2 matches at 11 bases. The CDR3 sequence is 16 residues long. V trimming: 2 bases; J trimming: 3 bases; junction bases outside the gene matches: 5. Germline V CDR1 and CDR2: MGHRA, YSYEKL. The CDR3 region is CASSQPPTSGEETQYF. Written as DNA, the CDR3 is TGCGCCAGCAGCCAACCCCCGACTAGCGGGGAAGAGACCCAGTACTTC.

The sample holds a few counts of this clone. The chain has TRBV5-1 and TRBJ2-5; D perhaps matches TRBD1 (6 bases). The germline V gene has CDR1 SGHRS and CDR2 YFSETQ. The V end was cut by 5 bases, the J end by 2 bases, with 13 bases between. There are 14 residues in the CDR3. The CDR3 region has the DNA TGCGCCAGCAGACCACAGGGTTTACAAGAGACCCAGTACTTC. Protein: CASRPQGLQETQYF.

The rearrangement joins TRBV6-1 to TRBJ2-1, with TRBD1 matching over 7 bases. V lost 5 bases to trimming and J lost 3 bases; unmatched junction nucleotides: 7. The germline V gene has CDR1 MNHNS and CDR2 SASEGT. This CDR3 spans 15 amino acids. DNA of the CDR3: TGTGCCAGCAGTCTAGGGGGCGGAGACTACAATGAGCAGTTCTTC. Translated, it gives CASSLGGGDYNEQFF.

V usage is TRBV5-8 and J usage is TRBJ2-1; 8 nucleotides match TRBD2. The CDR3 consists of 15 residues. CDR1 and CDR2 from the germline V gene are SGHTS and YDEGEE. V trimming: 0 bases; J trimming: 7 bases; junction bases outside the gene matches: 6. The CDR3 DNA reads TGTGCCAGCAGCTTGGCGGGGGGGTCTCTTAATGAGCAGTTCTTC. It yields the protein CASSLAGGSLNEQFF.

The chain combines TRBV14 with TRBJ1-1; possibly TRBD1 for D (5 bases). The CDR3 totals 15 residues. The V and J ends lost 4 bases and 3 bases respectively, with 15 bases between them. Germline CDR1 and CDR2: SGHDN and FVKESK. Here the CDR3 reads CASSLIPDSYTEAFF. The CDR3 DNA sequence: TGTGCCAGCAGCCTTATCCCCGACAGTTACACTGAAGCTTTCTTT.

V is TRBV7-9 and J is TRBJ2-7, with D possibly matching TRBD1 (5 bases). The germline CDR1 and CDR2 sequences are SEHNR and FQNEAQ (reference sequence). Trimming cost V 5 bases and J 4 bases, with 9 bases left between them. CDR3 size: 12 residues. CDR3 region: CASSPNRYEQYF. CDR3 bases: TGTGCCAGCAGCCCTAACAGGTACGAGCAGTACTTC.

This clone showed up just a few times. V gene TRBV7-2 combines with J gene TRBJ1-3, with 8 bases identical to TRBD1. This CDR3 spans 16 amino acids. J gave up 0 bases and V 5 bases, and 6 bases lay outside the gene matches. Germline V gene lookup returns CDR1 SGHTA and CDR2 FQGNSA. The CDR3 loop reads CASSTGQANSGNTIYF. CDR3 in DNA: TGTGCCAGCAGCACGGGACAGGCCAACTCTGGAAACACCATATATTTT.

This chain's CDR3 is CAWSVLGTGANVLTF. CDR3 nucleotides: TGTGCCTGGAGTGTACTAGGGACTGGGGCCAACGTCCTGACTTTC. The genes are TRBV30 and TRBJ2-6, with D possibly matching TRBD2 (5 bases). V was pared by 0 bases and J by 2 bases, with 8 bases between. Per germline, CDR1 GTSNPN and CDR2 SVGIG (reference sequence). The CDR3 is 15 residues long. The variable domain in full, with the rest retrieved from reference TRBV30 and TRBJ2-6, is SQTIHQWPATLVQPVGSPLSLECTVEGTSNPNLYWYRQAAGRGLQLLFYSVGIGQISSEVPQNLSASRPQDRQFILSSKKLLLSDSGFYLCAWSVLGTGANVLTFGAGSRLTVL.

The rearrangement joins TRBV21-1 to TRBJ2-6; the table's D call TRBD1 went unverified against the DNA. TRBV21-1 is reported as a pseudogene. The CDR3 length is 17 residues. The CDR3 DNA reads TGTGCCAGCAGGGGGGACAGGGGGTACTCTGGGGCCAACGTCCTGACTTTC. The encoded protein is CASRGDRGYSGANVLTF.

The chain recombines TRBV7-2 with TRBJ1-2; D might be TRBD1 (6 bases). The CDR3 loop spans 13 amino acids. The V end was cut by 3 bases, the J end by 2 bases, with 7 bases between. CDR1 and CDR2 from the germline V gene are SGHTA and FQGNSA. For the CDR3, the DNA is TGTGCCAGCAGCTTCGGACAGAACTATGGCTACACCTTC. It yields the protein CASSFGQNYGYTF.

The chain combines TRBV10-3 with TRBJ2-5, with TRBD2 identical over 8 bases. This CDR3 contains 12 residues. Germline CDR1 and CDR2: ENHRY and SYGVKD. V was pared by 6 bases and J by 4 bases, with 1 base of the junction left unmatched. The CDR3, as DNA: TGTGCCATCAGCGGGGGGGGAGAGACCCAGTACTTC. The encoded protein is CAISGGGETQYF.